The 13 T cell receptor beta chains given below trace back to one sample, sequenced in a study of cytomegalovirus exposure and HLA in healthy donors. Researchers ran the PCR with 60 Vbeta and 13 Jbeta primers. TCRdb's copy holds only in-frame clones and misses some; the assay was immunoSEQ multiplex PCR. This sample has roughly 160,000 clones, with 80% to 90% found just once. Sequenced material: PBMCs. Receptors were obtained from a woman aged 45-60 years in good health and CMV-seronegative.

The gene calls are TRBV7-2 and TRBJ2-7; D gene ambiguous. Looked up from germline, CDR1 is SGHTA and CDR2 is FQGNSA. The germline V and J ends were trimmed by 5 bases and 6 bases, with 11 bases remaining between them. The CDR3 contains 12 residues. The CDR3 coding sequence is TGTGCCAGCAGCCCAAGCGTTGGCGAGCAGTACTTC. Translation: CASSPSVGEQYF. Complete variable domain (other parts from reference TRBV7-2 and TRBJ2-7): GAGVSQSPSNKVTEKGKDVELRCDPISGHTALYWYRQSLGQGLEFLIYFQGNSAPDKSGLPSDRFSAERTGGSVSTLTIQRTQQEDSAVYLCASSPSVGEQYFGPGTRLTVT.

V gene TRBV10-3 combines with J gene TRBJ2-3, with D perhaps matching TRBD2 (5 bases). Trimming took 10 bases from V and 3 from J, leaving 20 bases between them. The V gene's germline CDR1 is ENHRY and CDR2 SYGVKD. The CDR3 has 15 amino acids. The CDR3: CATGGGAVGTDTQYF. As DNA, the CDR3 is TGTGCCACCGGAGGAGGAGCCGTGGGGACAGATACGCAGTATTTT.

The rearrangement uses TRBV29-1 and TRBJ1-1; 8 bases line up with TRBD1. CDR1 and CDR2 from the germline V gene are SQVTM and ANQGSEA. The CDR3 sequence is 13 residues long. The ends lost 5 bases at V and 2 bases at J; junction bases unmatched: 4. The CDR3 DNA reads TGCAGCGTTAGGACAGGGCTTAACACTGAAGCTTTCTTT. This codes for CSVRTGLNTEAFF.

V gene TRBV9 combines with J gene TRBJ2-5; TRBD2 matches 7 bases. V lost 3 bases, J lost 4 bases, and 3 bases stayed unmatched. This CDR3 has 13 residues. Looked up from germline, CDR1 is SGDLS and CDR2 is YYNGEE. CDR3 loop: CASSAGGAETQYF. CDR3 bases: TGTGCCAGCAGCGCGGGGGGTGCAGAGACCCAGTACTTC.

This chain links TRBV10-3 with TRBJ2-1; tentative D call: TRBD1 (5 bases). Germline assignment: CDR1 ENHRY and CDR2 SYGVKD. The CDR3 loop spans 15 amino acids. V was trimmed by 2 bases and J by 0 bases, leaving 8 bases between them. The CDR3 region has the DNA TGTGCCATCAGTGAGGGGGCTAGCTCCTACAATGAGCAGTTCTTC. It specifies CAISEGASSYNEQFF.

This clone came up a few times. The chain joins TRBV9 to TRBJ2-3, with D hard to call. Germline assignment: CDR1 SGDLS and CDR2 YYNGEE. Deletions cut 4 bases from V and 2 bases from J, with 17 bases between. The length of the CDR3 is 16 residues. CDR3 protein: CASSPLGSMDTDTQYF. The CDR3 nucleotides read TGTGCCAGCAGCCCACTGGGCAGCATGGACACAGATACGCAGTATTTT.

The V call is TRBV29-1, the J call TRBJ1-2, with a tentative D call TRBD1 (5 bases). Per the germline V gene, CDR1 is SQVTM and CDR2 is ANQGSEA. The V gene lost 1 base and the J gene lost 8 bases, with 17 bases spanning the gap. CDR3 length: 14 residues. CDR3: CSVEGEGRLGGYTF. CDR3 DNA: TGCAGCGTTGAAGGGGAGGGACGCCTGGGAGGCTACACCTTC.

V gene TRBV2 combines with J gene TRBJ2-5; D gene uncertain. Germline V CDR1 and CDR2: SNHLY, FYNNEI. This CDR3 has 12 amino acids. Trimming left V 5 bases short and J 4 bases short, with 8 bases between. CDR3 in amino acids: CASSYSRETQYF. In nucleotides, the CDR3 is TGTGCCAGCAGTTATTCCCGAGAGACCCAGTACTTC.

This clone was seen a single time. V gene TRBV5-1 combines with J gene TRBJ1-1; the match to TRBD1 covers 10 bases. This CDR3 spans 19 amino acids. V was pared by 5 bases and J by 0 bases, with 16 bases of the junction left unmatched. Germline CDR1 is SGHRS and CDR2 is YFSETQ. CDR3 nucleotide sequence: TGCGCCAGCAGAGTTCTTCCACTCGGGACAGGGGAAATGAACACTGAAGCTTTCTTT. It is translated as CASRVLPLGTGEMNTEAFF.

This clone was seen a single time. The genes are TRBV4-2 and TRBJ2-1; D possibly corresponds to TRBD1 (5 bases). Trimming pared 2 bases from V and 8 bases from J, leaving 19 bases between. The V gene's germline CDR1 is LGHNA and CDR2 YNFKEQ. CDR3 length: 16 amino acids. The CDR3 is CASSQRPYLKGDEQFF. For the CDR3, the DNA is TGTGCCAGCAGCCAACGTCCCTATCTCAAAGGGGATGAGCAGTTCTTC.

The chain joins TRBV4-1 to TRBJ2-3; the match to TRBD2 covers 10 bases. The CDR3 has 18 residues. The germline CDR1 and CDR2 sequences are MGHRA and YSYEKL. V dropped 4 bases and J dropped 0; count of bases not matched to a gene: 10. CDR3 residues: CASSPGVAGGASTDTQYF. For the CDR3, the DNA is TGCGCCAGCAGCCCCGGGGTAGCGGGGGGCGCTAGCACAGATACGCAGTATTTT.

There are a few counts of this clone. This chain links TRBV30 with TRBJ2-5, with D perhaps matching TRBD1 (6 bases). V dropped 1 base and J dropped 4 bases, with 7 bases sitting between them. The length of the CDR3 is 12 residues. Germline V gene lookup returns CDR1 GTSNPN and CDR2 SVGIG (reference sequence). CDR3 in amino acids: CAWSGRGETQYF. In DNA form, the CDR3 reads TGTGCCTGGAGTGGCAGGGGAGAGACCCAGTACTTC.

The genes are TRBV27 and TRBJ1-5, with a weak D call TRBD1 (5 bases). CDR3 length: 13 amino acids. Trimming shortened V by 3 bases and J by 7 bases, and 10 bases separated the two germline ends. Germline V gene lookup returns CDR1 MNHEY and CDR2 SMNVEV (reference sequence). The CDR3 nucleotides read TGTGCCAGCAGTTTCGGGGGGATGCAGCCCCAGCATTTT. Encoded protein: CASSFGGMQPQHF.